These 16 T cell receptor beta chains were all obtained from the same sample, sequenced in a study of blood T cell repertoires in COVID-19. Sequencing was performed with immunoSEQ multiplex PCR; in TCRdb, only in-frame clones are kept and a portion is missing. The sample holds about 280,000 clones; over 75% are singletons and the top ten take 4.5% to 6%. Sequenced: peripheral blood. These receptors came from a man aged 45-65 years with active or convalescent COVID-19.

A few counts support this clone. The chain couples TRBV19 to TRBJ2-2; the D is unclear. CDR3 length: 15 residues. V was clipped by 3 bases and J by 0 bases, with 8 bases between them. The V gene's germline CDR1 is LNHDA and CDR2 SQIVND (reference sequence). The CDR3 bases are TGTGCCAGTAGTATCTCCAGGCCGAACACCGGGGAGCTGTTTTTT. Translation gives CASSISRPNTGELFF.

The gene calls are TRBV3-1 (or the pseudogene TRBV3-2) and TRBJ1-6; TRBD1 matches 10 bases. Looked up from germline, CDR1 is LGHDT and CDR2 is YNNKEL (reference sequence). V lost 4 bases and J lost 9; bases outside the gene matches: 6. The CDR3 is 15 residues long. The DNA of the CDR3 is TGTGCCAGCAGCCGGGGACAGGGGATTAGTTCACCCCTCCACTTT. Translated, it gives CASSRGQGISSPLHF.

The chain is built from TRBV11-2 and TRBJ2-1; a possible D gene is TRBD2 (6 bases). Trimming stripped 5 bases from V and 1 base from J, with 15 bases between. The CDR3 consists of 16 residues. Germline V lookup: CDR1 SGHAT, CDR2 FQNNGV. CDR3 loop: CASSLLRGRSYNEQFF. Written as DNA, the CDR3 is TGTGCCAGCAGCCTCCTCCGGGGGAGATCCTACAATGAGCAGTTCTTC.

The rearrangement joins TRBV4-1 to TRBJ2-7; 10 bases line up with TRBD2. Germline CDR1 MGHRA, CDR2 YSYEKL. The V gene end was trimmed by 8 bases and the J gene end by 2 bases; junction bases not matched to a gene: 6. The CDR3 extends over 14 amino acids. CDR3 nucleotide sequence: TGCGCCAGCGGAAAGCGGGAGGGGGCCTACGAGCAGTACTTC. Residues: CASGKREGAYEQYF.

V and J are TRBV29-1 and TRBJ1-2; TRBD1 aligns across 7 bases. Trimming removed 7 bases from V and 0 bases from J; junction bases left unmatched: 2. The CDR3 covers 12 residues. CDR1 and CDR2 (germline): SQVTM, ANQGSEA. As DNA, the CDR3 is TGCAGCGGGGGGACAGCTAACTATGGCTACACCTTC. This gives the protein CSGGTANYGYTF.

This clone was seen a handful of times. The identical CDR3 is also encoded by other nucleotide sequences in the sample. The CDR3 DNA follows: TGTGCCAGCAGTGGAGGGACAGGAAGGACAGATACGCAGTATTTT. Translation gives CASSGGTGRTDTQYF. The chain couples TRBV2 to TRBJ2-3, with TRBD1 matching 8 bases. CDR1 SNHLY and CDR2 FYNNEI come from the germline V gene. The CDR3 is 15 residues long. Trimming took 4 bases from V and 3 from J; bases not matched to a gene: 6.

This rearrangement joins TRBV7-3 to TRBJ2-1, with TRBD2 matching over 9 bases. V was pared by 0 bases and J by 5 bases, with 5 bases of the junction left unmatched. The CDR3 spans 16 residues. Germline CDR1 and CDR2: SGHTA and FQGTGA. CDR3 amino acids: CASSLTPSGANNEQFF. CDR3 DNA: TGTGCCAGCAGCTTAACCCCTAGCGGGGCTAACAATGAGCAGTTCTTC.

This clone was seen a single time. This chain links TRBV7-8 with TRBJ2-3; D gene uncertain. Germline V CDR1 and CDR2: SGHVS, FQNEAQ. V was shortened by 1 base and J by 6 bases, with 14 bases between the two germline ends. This CDR3 contains 15 residues. CDR3 sequence reads: CASSLVQRRRDTQYF. The CDR3 nucleotides read TGTGCCAGCAGCTTAGTTCAGCGAAGGCGCGATACGCAGTATTTT. The whole variable domain, filled in from reference TRBV7-8 and TRBJ2-3, reads GAGVSQSPRYKVAKRGQDVALRCDPISGHVSLFWYQQALGQGPEFLTYFQNEAQLDKSGLPSDRFFAERPEGSVSTLKIQRTQQEDSAVYLCASSLVQRRRDTQYFGPGTRLTVL.

The chain uses TRBV4-1 and TRBJ2-5; the D is unclear. CDR1 and CDR2 from the germline V gene are MGHRA and YSYEKL. With 0 bases removed from V and 2 bases from J, the gap between germline ends came to 7 bases. The CDR3 is made up of 14 amino acids. In nucleotides, the CDR3 is TGCGCCAGCAGCCAAGAATCTCTTCAAGAGACCCAGTACTTC. Amino acids: CASSQESLQETQYF.

The genes are TRBV7-9 and TRBJ2-1, with 10 nucleotides matching TRBD2. V gave up 0 bases and J gave up 6 bases; unmatched junction bases: 2. This CDR3 spans 15 amino acids. Germline CDR1 reads SEHNR; CDR2 reads FQNEAQ (reference sequence). CDR3 coding DNA: TGTGCCAGCAGCTTAGCACTAGCGGGACGCAATGAGCAGTTCTTC. Its protein product is CASSLALAGRNEQFF.

The J gene is TRBJ2-2, the V gene TRBV9; D is possibly TRBD2 (5 bases). Trimming took off 3 bases at V and 4 bases at J, with 16 bases between the two ends. This CDR3 contains 16 residues. CDR1 SGDLS and CDR2 YYNGEE come from the germline V gene. The CDR3 sequence is CASSGTSGWRTGELFF. The CDR3, as DNA: TGTGCCAGCAGCGGCACGTCGGGGTGGCGCACCGGGGAGCTGTTTTTT.

This chain uses TRBV19 with TRBJ2-1; 10 bases line up with TRBD2. V dropped 5 bases and J dropped 6; count of bases not matched to a gene: 4. The CDR3 consists of 14 residues. The germline V gene encodes CDR1 LNHDA and CDR2 SQIVND (reference sequence). DNA of the CDR3: TGTGCCAGTAGTTTCAGCGGGAGGGTCAATGAGCAGTTCTTC. This gives the protein CASSFSGRVNEQFF.

This clone was found once. V gene TRBV7-4 combines with J gene TRBJ1-1; 9 nucleotides align to TRBD1. The CDR3 contains 16 residues. Germline loops: CDR1 SGHVT, CDR2 SQSDAQ. The J segment lost 1 base and the V segment lost 6 bases, leaving 9 bases of the junction unmatched. The CDR3 sequence is CASSHTGGPWNTEAFF. In nucleotides, the CDR3 is TGTGCCAGCAGTCATACAGGGGGCCCTTGGAACACTGAAGCTTTCTTT.

The chain links TRBV10-3 to TRBJ1-5; possibly TRBD1 for D (6 bases). V was shortened by 4 bases and J by 4 bases, with 11 bases between the two germline ends. The CDR3 is made up of 14 amino acids. The germline V gene encodes CDR1 ENHRY and CDR2 SYGVKD. This chain's CDR3 is CAISVQGINQPQHF. CDR3 nucleotides: TGTGCCATCAGTGTCCAGGGGATAAATCAGCCCCAGCATTTT.

V is TRBV7-8 and J is TRBJ2-6; D not certain. Germline V CDR1 and CDR2: SGHVS, FQNEAQ. This CDR3 has 18 residues. Trimming stripped 5 bases from V and 0 bases from J, with 17 bases between. In DNA, the CDR3 is TGTGCCAGCAGCCCCATACAGAGCTTGGGCTCTGGGGCCAACGTCCTGACTTTC. This sequence encodes CASSPIQSLGSGANVLTF.

The chain carries TRBV27 and TRBJ2-7, with D possibly being TRBD1 (6 bases). Germline assignment: CDR1 MNHEY and CDR2 SMNVEV (reference sequence). Between the trimmed V and J ends, which lost 6 bases and 1 base, there was a span of 13 bases. The CDR3 covers 14 residues. The CDR3 DNA reads as TGTGCCAGCAGACGGCCAGGGGTGTCCTACGAGCAGTACTTC. Translating it yields CASRRPGVSYEQYF.